The 19 T cell receptor beta chains reported below all come from one sample, sequenced in a study of T cell changes during pregnancy in multiple sclerosis. TCRdb keeps only in-frame clones here, not all; method: immunoSEQ multiplex PCR. The table lists 25,000 to 35,000 clones, around 89% of them singletons. The sequencing used CD8+ T cells from peripheral blood mononuclear cells, collected in the second trimester of pregnancy. Receptors originate from a female donor with multiple sclerosis, enrolled in a pregnancy study.

This clone was seen only once. The chain joins TRBV11-2 to TRBJ2-2; 7 bases fit TRBD1. The germline gives CDR1 SGHAT, CDR2 FQNNGV. This CDR3 spans 18 amino acids. The trim removed 1 base at V and 4 bases at J, leaving 12 bases unmatched. Here the CDR3 DNA reads TGTGCCAGCAGCTTAGCGAAGGGGGCCGGGGTTCTCACCGGGGAGCTGTTTTTT. This sequence encodes CASSLAKGAGVLTGELFF.

This chain uses TRBV4-3 with TRBJ2-7; TRBD2 matches 11 bases. With 1 base clipped from V and 2 bases from J, the junction kept 1 base outside the gene matches. The germline CDR1 and CDR2 sequences are LGHNA and YSLEER. The CDR3 loop spans 15 amino acids. Here the CDR3 reads CASSQASGGTYEQYF. The CDR3 region has the DNA TGCGCCAGCAGCCAAGCTAGCGGGGGGACCTACGAGCAGTACTTC.

The CDR3 here is CASSQDLDQGETQYF. CDR3 DNA: TGCGCCAGCAGCCAAGATCTGGACCAGGGGGAGACCCAGTACTTC. V is TRBV4-3 and J is TRBJ2-5, with D perhaps TRBD1 (6 bases). The germline gives CDR1 LGHNA, CDR2 YSLEER. The CDR3 consists of 15 residues. The V end lost 0 bases, the J end lost 5 bases, and 13 bases lay between the germline ends.

The gene calls are TRBV28 and TRBJ2-5, with 8 bases matching TRBD1. The CDR3 loop spans 13 amino acids. Germline CDR1 MDHEN, CDR2 SYDVKM. With V trimmed by 5 bases and J by 3 bases, 2 bases remained unmatched. The CDR3 DNA follows: TGTGCCAGCAGTATACAGGGGGAAGAGACCCAGTACTTC. Translation gives CASSIQGEETQYF. The variable domain in full, with the rest retrieved from reference TRBV28 and TRBJ2-5, is DVKVTQSSRYLVKRTGEKVFLECVQDMDHENMFWYRQDPGLGLRLIYFSYDVKMKEKGDIPEGYSVSREKKERFSLILESASTNQTSMYLCASSIQGEETQYFGPGTRLLVL.

As DNA, the CDR3 is TGTGCCAGCAGCCCAGAACCGGGACATAGGAATTCACCCCTCCACTTT. Translated, it gives CASSPEPGHRNSPLHF. The rearrangement joins TRBV5-8 to TRBJ1-6; perhaps TRBD1 as D (6 bases). Trimming took off 4 bases at V and 7 bases at J, with 18 bases between the two ends. CDR3 length: 16 residues. Per germline, CDR1 SGHTS and CDR2 YDEGEE.

This chain connects TRBV9 to TRBJ1-3; no clear D gene. The germline V gene has CDR1 SGDLS and CDR2 YYNGEE. V gave up 4 bases and J gave up 1 base, with 15 bases separating them. CDR3 length equals 16 residues. The CDR3 loop is CASSQDLEGSGNTIYF. The CDR3 DNA is TGTGCCAGCAGCCAAGACCTAGAGGGATCTGGAAACACCATATATTTT. Variable domain in full (rest from reference TRBV9 and TRBJ1-3): DSGVTQTPKHLITATGQRVTLRCSPRSGDLSVYWYQQSLDQGLQFLIQYYNGEERAKGNILERFSAQQFPDLHSELNLSSLELGDSALYFCASSQDLEGSGNTIYFGEGSWLTVV.

This clone was observed a single time. The rearrangement joins TRBV4-3 to TRBJ2-1, with D maybe TRBD1 (5 bases). The CDR3 extends over 14 amino acids. CDR1 LGHNA and CDR2 YSLEER come from the germline V gene. Trimming took off 0 bases at V and 10 bases at J, with 13 bases between the two ends. The CDR3 DNA reads as TGCGCCAGCAGCCAAGATCGACAGCCAAAAGAGCAGTTCTTC. This codes for CASSQDRQPKEQFF.

Comments on this clone: The sample holds other DNA sequences that translate to the same CDR3. The chain combines TRBV6-5 with TRBJ1-1, with TRBD1 matching 8 bases. Germline lookup yields CDR1 MNHEY and CDR2 SVGAGI. The length of the CDR3 is 15 residues. V lost 2 bases to trimming and J lost 4 bases; unmatched junction nucleotides: 6. The DNA for the CDR3 is TGTGCCAGCAGTTACAGGCAGGGGGCTGGCACTGAAGCTTTCTTT. As protein: CASSYRQGAGTEAFF.

On this clone itself: Other nucleotide sequences in the sample specify the same CDR3. In DNA form, the CDR3 reads TGCGCCAGCAGCCAAGGACAGGGGTACACTGAAGCTTTCTTT. This gives the protein CASSQGQGYTEAFF. The chain employs TRBV4-3 and TRBJ1-1; 8 nucleotides match TRBD1. There are 14 residues in the CDR3. The V and J ends lost 1 base and 3 bases, in that order; junction bases with no gene match: 1. Germline assignment: CDR1 LGHNA and CDR2 YSLEER.

The chain is built from TRBV5-1 and TRBJ2-3, with TRBD1 matching over 8 bases. The CDR3 consists of 13 residues. After removal of 7 bases from V and 4 bases from J, the junction contained 5 bases not matched to a gene. Germline assignment: CDR1 SGHRS and CDR2 YFSETQ. The CDR3 sequence is CASSPDRADTQYF. CDR3 nucleotides: TGCGCCAGCTCCCCGGACAGGGCAGATACGCAGTATTTT.

V gene TRBV19 combines with J gene TRBJ1-6; the D gene is possibly TRBD1 (6 bases). The CDR3 covers 15 residues. Germline lookup yields CDR1 LNHDA and CDR2 SQIVND (reference sequence). V gave up 5 bases and J gave up 10 bases, with 18 bases separating them. The CDR3 DNA follows: TGTGCCAGTAGTCCCCGGACAGACCGGATCTCACCCCTCCACTTT. Protein: CASSPRTDRISPLHF.

This clone has only one observation. The V gene is TRBV30, the J gene TRBJ2-7; D is ambiguous. V dropped 6 bases and J dropped 5 bases, with 20 bases sitting between them. Germline V lookup: CDR1 GTSNPN, CDR2 SVGIG (reference sequence). The CDR3 spans 14 residues. This CDR3 is CACHPPRPDNEQYF. Written as DNA, the CDR3 is TGTGCCTGCCACCCCCCGAGACCCGACAACGAGCAGTACTTC.

The chain uses TRBV5-6 and TRBJ2-7; possible D gene TRBD2, 6 bases. The V gene's germline CDR1 is SGHDT and CDR2 YYEEEE. The CDR3 sequence is 14 residues long. Trimming cost V 3 bases and J 0 bases, with 10 bases left between them. The CDR3 sequence is CASSWGLNSYEQYF. CDR3 nucleotide sequence: TGTGCCAGCAGCTGGGGACTTAACTCCTACGAGCAGTACTTC.

The gene calls are TRBV13 and TRBJ2-7; 7 nucleotides align to TRBD1. Losses at the gene ends were 5 bases for V and 4 bases for J; bases not matched to a gene: 8. This CDR3 spans 14 amino acids. The germline gives CDR1 PRHDT, CDR2 FYEKMQ (reference sequence). Here the CDR3 reads CASSPGQELYEQYF. Here the CDR3 DNA reads TGTGCCAGCAGCCCTGGACAGGAATTATACGAGCAGTACTTC.

The chain is built from TRBV27 and TRBJ1-5; TRBD1 is a possible D gene (5 bases). V shed 2 bases and J shed 2 bases, with 7 bases lying between them. This CDR3 has 14 residues. Germline-derived CDR1 and CDR2 are MNHEY and SMNVEV (reference sequence). CDR3 region: CASSLLGGNQPQHF. CDR3 sequence (DNA): TGTGCCAGCAGTTTACTAGGGGGCAATCAGCCCCAGCATTTT.

The chain has TRBV15 and TRBJ2-7; the match to TRBD1 covers 7 bases. The CDR3 is 14 residues long. Germline CDR1 reads LNHNV; CDR2 reads YYDKDF (reference sequence). V dropped 1 base and J dropped 4; count of bases not matched to a gene: 4. CDR3: CATSRVGTAYEQYF. The DNA of the CDR3 is TGTGCCACCAGCAGAGTTGGGACAGCGTACGAGCAGTACTTC.

J is TRBJ2-2 and V is TRBV28, with 10 bases aligning to TRBD1. V lost 3 bases, J lost 4 bases, and 5 bases stayed unmatched. The CDR3 runs to 16 residues. The germline V gene encodes CDR1 MDHEN and CDR2 SYDVKM. CDR3 sequence (DNA): TGTGCCAGCAGTTTCCGGGACAGGGGAATCACCGGGGAGCTGTTTTTT. It translates to CASSFRDRGITGELFF.

The chain links TRBV9 to TRBJ2-5, with 16 positions matching TRBD2. There are 17 residues in the CDR3. Trimming removed 2 bases from V and 4 bases from J; junction bases left unmatched: 5. Germline CDR1 and CDR2: SGDLS and YYNGEE. CDR3 residues: CASSVGTSGGAPETQYF. The CDR3 DNA is TGTGCCAGCAGCGTTGGGACTAGCGGGGGGGCCCCAGAGACCCAGTACTTC.

The chain recombines TRBV28 with TRBJ1-2; 10 nucleotides line up with TRBD1. The ends lost 6 bases at V and 4 bases at J; junction bases unmatched: 8. Germline V gene lookup returns CDR1 MDHEN and CDR2 SYDVKM. CDR3 size: 15 residues. As DNA, the CDR3 is TGTGCCAGCAGCCAAGTAGGGACAGGGGTCTATGGCTACACCTTC. Translation gives CASSQVGTGVYGYTF.